This TCR beta chain was captured by sequencing in a study of human T cells and chemical hapten exposure. General study results and limits: No alteration of TCRs above 1 in 1000 frequency was seen with DPC sensitization.

Specified time point: patch test 3, about 24 weeks after DPC sensitization. Treatment noted: therapeutic diphenylcyclopropenone sensitization with weekly scalp DPC. Library construction involved attaching unique molecular identifiers to individual cDNA molecules, which allowed quantitative, reproducible TCR counting. A single record per CDR3 protein comes from TCRdb applying MiXCR to the RACE reads. The table includes about 82,000 distinct CDR3 sequences, around 13% detected once. As for this clonotype: Its antigen remains unidentified. The junction departs from germline at one end; a sequencing error may be responsible.

CDR3 size: 20 residues. The clonotype originates from a woman aged 50 to 60 with alopecia areata. Some clones in this sample may be carry-over from other donors' samples. The chain links TRBV5-7 to TRBJ2-3; 9 nucleotides line up with TRBD1. TRBV5-7 is an ORF, and what it does is uncertain. The sequences come from whole blood, collected in connection with sensitization to the hapten diphenylcyclopropenone (DPC). In nucleotides, the CDR3 is TGTGCCAGCAGCTGTGCCCGGGACAGGGTCCTGAGGTCCTACACAGATACGCCGTATTTT. Translated, it gives CASSCARDRVLRSYTDTPYF.